Listed below are T cell receptor beta chains from one sample, sequenced in a study of Ad26.COV2.S vaccination and SARS-CoV-2 variants. Repertoires were generated with immunoSEQ multiplex PCR, while TCRdb's copy carries only in-frame clones and drops some. The table lists about 480,000 clones, roughly 87% of them singletons. Sequencing used peripheral blood, obtained in a trial of Ad26.COV2.S vaccine versus placebo. Receptors originate from a person aged 18-65 years who received the Ad26.COV2.S COVID-19 vaccine or a placebo. Each CDR3 is given with its conserved first and last residue. The order of the fields is D gene, J gene, clone size, V gene, CDR3 protein, CDR3 DNA. D genes are given only for firm matches. The listing skips clone size in some rows; elsewhere it reads once, few, many or a size class.

d_call: -; j_call: TRBJ2-7; clone_size: -; v_call: TRBV5-6; cdr3_aa: CASGLDRRHYEQYF; cdr3_nt: TGTGCCAGCGGTCTCGACAGGCGCCACTACGAGCAGTACTTC
d_call: -; j_call: TRBJ2-7; clone_size: -; v_call: TRBV27; cdr3_aa: CASSLSAVGPYEQYF; cdr3_nt: TGTGCCAGCAGTTTATCAGCGGTAGGCCCCTACGAGCAGTACTTC
d_call: -; j_call: TRBJ1-1; clone_size: -; v_call: TRBV19; cdr3_aa: CASSIPRGGATSTEAFF; cdr3_nt: TGTGCCAGTAGTATACCCAGAGGGGGAGCAACCTCCACTGAAGCTTTCTTT
d_call: TRBD1; j_call: TRBJ1-5; clone_size: -; v_call: TRBV4-1; cdr3_aa: CASSQEPGQGFQPQHF; cdr3_nt: TGCGCCAGCAGCCAAGAGCCGGGACAGGGCTTCCAGCCCCAGCATTTT
d_call: -; j_call: TRBJ1-2; clone_size: -; v_call: TRBV28; cdr3_aa: CASSHGDYGYTF; cdr3_nt: TGTGCCAGTAGCCATGGAGACTATGGCTACACCTTC
d_call: -; j_call: TRBJ1-1; clone_size: -; v_call: TRBV21-1; cdr3_aa: CASSAPGQGWYTEAFF; cdr3_nt: TGTGCCAGCAGCGCCCCGGGACAGGGTTGGTACACTGAAGCTTTCTTT
d_call: TRBD2; j_call: TRBJ2-7; clone_size: -; v_call: TRBV5-4; cdr3_aa: CASSFPSGPGGQYF; cdr3_nt: TGTGCCAGCAGCTTCCCTAGCGGCCCGGGCGGGCAGTACTTC
d_call: -; j_call: TRBJ1-1; clone_size: -; v_call: TRBV24-1; cdr3_aa: CATSDPQREAFF; cdr3_nt: TGTGCCACCAGTGACCCTCAACGGGAAGCTTTCTTT
d_call: TRBD2; j_call: TRBJ2-1; clone_size: -; v_call: TRBV6-2/TRBV6-3; cdr3_aa: CASSATSEGEQFF; cdr3_nt: TGTGCCAGCAGTGCGACTAGCGAGGGTGAGCAGTTCTTC
d_call: -; j_call: TRBJ1-2; clone_size: -; v_call: TRBV11-2; cdr3_aa: CASSGVDRHLAYGYTF; cdr3_nt: TGTGCCAGCAGCGGAGTAGACAGGCACCTGGCTTATGGCTACACCTTC
d_call: -; j_call: TRBJ2-6; clone_size: -; v_call: TRBV2; cdr3_aa: CASHEDSGANVLTF; cdr3_nt: TGTGCCAGCCACGAGGACTCTGGGGCCAACGTCCTGACTTTC
d_call: -; j_call: TRBJ1-4; clone_size: -; v_call: TRBV19; cdr3_aa: CASSIILAGTNEKLFF; cdr3_nt: TGTGCCAGTAGTATAATTTTGGCAGGGACTAATGAAAAACTGTTTTTT
d_call: TRBD1; j_call: TRBJ2-5; clone_size: -; v_call: TRBV6-2/TRBV6-3; cdr3_aa: CASSYVGGTGGETQYF; cdr3_nt: TGTGCCAGCAGTTACGTAGGGGGGACAGGGGGAGAGACCCAGTACTTC
d_call: -; j_call: TRBJ1-1; clone_size: few; v_call: TRBV7-9; cdr3_aa: CASSQGGPGAEAFF; cdr3_nt: TGTGCCAGCAGCCAGGGAGGCCCCGGGGCTGAAGCTTTCTTT
d_call: -; j_call: TRBJ2-1; clone_size: once; v_call: TRBV5-1; cdr3_aa: CASSFRDEQFF; cdr3_nt: TGCGCCAGCAGCTTCCGGGATGAGCAGTTCTTC
d_call: TRBD2; j_call: TRBJ2-7; clone_size: -; v_call: TRBV5-1; cdr3_aa: CASSLAGAGAGEQYF; cdr3_nt: TGCGCCAGCAGCTTGGCCGGGGCGGGAGCTGGCGAGCAGTACTTC
d_call: -; j_call: TRBJ2-1; clone_size: -; v_call: TRBV5-4; cdr3_aa: CASSLVSYNEQFF; cdr3_nt: TGTGCCAGCAGCTTGGTGTCCTACAATGAGCAGTTCTTC
d_call: TRBD2; j_call: TRBJ2-5; clone_size: -; v_call: TRBV5-1; cdr3_aa: CASRYGTSGQETQYF; cdr3_nt: TGCGCCAGCAGGTACGGGACTAGCGGACAAGAGACCCAGTACTTC
d_call: -; j_call: TRBJ2-2; clone_size: -; v_call: TRBV30; cdr3_aa: CAWNNRAGGGELFF; cdr3_nt: TGTGCCTGGAATAACAGGGCTGGTGGCGGGGAGCTGTTTTTT
d_call: -; j_call: TRBJ1-2; clone_size: -; v_call: TRBV27; cdr3_aa: CASSSPGGIGGYTF; cdr3_nt: TGTGCCAGCAGTTCACCCGGGGGGATCGGTGGCTACACCTTC
d_call: -; j_call: TRBJ1-6; clone_size: -; v_call: TRBV28; cdr3_aa: CASSNPGASSLNSPLHF; cdr3_nt: TGTGCCAGCAGTAATCCCGGGGCCTCGTCCCTTAATTCACCCCTCCACTTT
d_call: TRBD2; j_call: TRBJ2-1; clone_size: once; v_call: TRBV7-3; cdr3_aa: CASSLTGGLANRDEQFF; cdr3_nt: TGTGCCAGCAGCTTAACGGGGGGACTAGCGAATAGGGATGAGCAGTTCTTC
d_call: TRBD2; j_call: TRBJ2-7; clone_size: -; v_call: TRBV5-8; cdr3_aa: CASSGLAGVGEQYF; cdr3_nt: TGTGCCAGCAGCGGACTAGCGGGAGTCGGCGAGCAGTACTTC
d_call: TRBD1; j_call: TRBJ2-3; clone_size: -; v_call: TRBV7-2; cdr3_aa: CASSPYRGRRTDTQYF; cdr3_nt: TGTGCCAGCAGCCCATACAGGGGGCGCCGCACAGATACGCAGTATTTT
d_call: TRBD1; j_call: TRBJ1-1; clone_size: -; v_call: TRBV28; cdr3_aa: CASSGDSGFTEAFF; cdr3_nt: TGTGCCAGCAGCGGGGACAGTGGGTTCACTGAAGCTTTCTTT
d_call: -; j_call: TRBJ2-7; clone_size: -; v_call: TRBV25-1; cdr3_aa: CASSPGTTHDEQYF; cdr3_nt: TGTGCCAGCAGTCCCGGGACAACCCACGACGAGCAGTACTTC